The 9 T cell receptor beta chains below come from one sample, sequenced in a study of T cells in Graves' hyperthyroidism and ophthalmopathy. RNA transcripts yielded amplified TCR beta CDR3 regions. The TCR CDR3 first-round RT-PCR relied on the HTBI primer set. MiXCR, applied by TCRdb to the multiplex PCR reads, yields one record per CDR3 protein. Of about 200,000 distinct CDR3 sequences listed, approximately 16% were seen once; the top ten hold over 45%. Source material: blood. These receptors were collected from a woman in her forties or fifties with Graves' hyperthyroidism.

V usage is TRBV20-1 and J usage is TRBJ1-6; D is possibly TRBD1 (6 bases). This CDR3 region has 13 residues. Germline CDR1 DFQATT, CDR2 SNEGSKA (reference sequence). Trimming shortened V by 6 bases and J by 1 base, and 7 bases separated the two germline ends. CDR3 DNA: TGCAGTGCAGGGGGATCCTATAATTCACCCCTCCACTTT. Protein product: CSAGGSYNSPLHF.

The chain has TRBV5-1 and TRBJ2-1; D is uncertain. Germline CDR1 SGHRS, CDR2 YFSETQ. Trimming removed 0 bases from V and 4 bases from J, with 14 bases in between. CDR3 length equals 16 residues. The CDR3 loop is CASSLAWGSQYNEQFF. CDR3 bases: TGCGCCAGCAGCTTGGCCTGGGGTTCTCAATACAATGAGCAGTTCTTC.

V gene TRBV12-3 or TRBV12-4 combines with J gene TRBJ2-7; 11 nucleotides match TRBD2. After removal of 6 bases from V and 2 bases from J, the junction contained 9 bases not matched to a gene. The CDR3 runs 16 residues. In DNA, the CDR3 is TGTGCCAGCAGAGCCTCTAGCGGGAGGATCGCCTACGAGCAGTACTTC. Its protein product is CASRASSGRIAYEQYF.

This chain uses TRBV7-3 with TRBJ2-3, with TRBD1 matching 8 bases. CDR3 length: 14 amino acids. Germline CDR1 is SGHTA and CDR2 is FQGTGA. V dropped 3 bases and J dropped 5; count of bases not matched to a gene: 4. This CDR3 is CASSFGQGLDTQYF. The CDR3 DNA is TGTGCCAGCAGCTTTGGACAGGGCTTAGATACGCAGTATTTT.

The chain has TRBV18 and TRBJ1-2; 8 nucleotides align to TRBD1. This CDR3 contains 14 residues. Trimming took 4 bases from V and 8 from J; bases not matched to a gene: 9. Germline loops: CDR1 KGHSH, CDR2 LQKENI. CDR3 protein: CASSQGQAINGYTF. The CDR3 region has the DNA TGTGCCAGCTCACAGGGACAGGCGATAAACGGCTACACCTTC.

This chain joins TRBV9 and TRBJ2-7; D is possibly TRBD2 (6 bases). The V gene's germline CDR1 is SGDLS and CDR2 YYNGEE. The germline V and J ends were trimmed by 2 bases and 3 bases, with 15 bases remaining between them. The CDR3 has 15 residues. The CDR3 is CASSVSSSEGYEQYF. DNA for the CDR3: TGTGCCAGCAGCGTCTCAAGTTCGGAGGGCTACGAGCAGTACTTC.

This clonotype was detected ten times or more. In nucleotides, the CDR3 is TGTGCCAGCAGCCCTTTACTAGGTTCAGACGAGCAGTACTTC. It is translated as CASSPLLGSDEQYF. This chain joins TRBV12-3 or TRBV12-4 and TRBJ2-7, with D possibly TRBD2 on 5 matching bases. The CDR3 extends over 14 amino acids. Deletions cut 6 bases from V and 5 bases from J, with 17 bases between.

This clonotype was observed many times. This rearrangement joins TRBV2 to TRBJ2-3; tentative D call: TRBD2 (7 bases). Germline lookup yields CDR1 SNHLY and CDR2 FYNNEI. V lost 6 bases and J 3 bases, leaving 13 bases between the germline ends. The CDR3 consists of 14 residues. CDR3 loop: CASRRGRGTDTQYF. CDR3 in DNA: TGTGCCAGCAGGCGGGGGCGGGGGACAGATACGCAGTATTTT. Looking up the rest from reference TRBV2 and TRBJ2-3 gives the full variable domain: EPEVTQTPSHQVTQMGQEVILRCVPISNHLYFYWYRQILGQKVEFLVSFYNNEISEKSEIFDDQFSVERPDGSNFTLKIRSTKLEDSAMYFCASRRGRGTDTQYFGPGTRLTVL.

On this clonotype: A much larger clone lies a single base off, so this may be a read error. The chain employs TRBV7-9 and TRBJ2-1; D uncertain. The CDR3 loop spans 12 amino acids. Germline V lookup: CDR1 SEHNR, CDR2 FQNEAQ (reference sequence). Deletions cut 5 bases from V and 5 bases from J, with 7 bases between. The CDR3 DNA is TGTGCCAGCAGCAAACAGAACAATGAGCAGTTCTTC. This encodes CASSKQNNEQFF.